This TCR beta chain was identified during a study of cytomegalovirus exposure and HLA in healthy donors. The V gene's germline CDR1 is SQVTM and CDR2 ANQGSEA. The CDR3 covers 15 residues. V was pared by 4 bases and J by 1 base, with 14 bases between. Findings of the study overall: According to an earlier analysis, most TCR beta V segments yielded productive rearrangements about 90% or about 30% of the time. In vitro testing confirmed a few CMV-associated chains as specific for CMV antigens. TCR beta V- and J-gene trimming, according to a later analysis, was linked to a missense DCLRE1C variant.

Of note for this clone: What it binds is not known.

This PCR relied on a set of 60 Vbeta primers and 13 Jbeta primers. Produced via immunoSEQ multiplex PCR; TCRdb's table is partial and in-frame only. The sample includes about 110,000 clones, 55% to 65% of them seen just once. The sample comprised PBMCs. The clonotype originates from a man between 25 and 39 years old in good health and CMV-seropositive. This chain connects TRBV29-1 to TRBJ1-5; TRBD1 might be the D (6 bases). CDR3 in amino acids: CSVAPGQISNQPQHF. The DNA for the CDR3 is TGCAGCGTTGCCCCTGGACAGATAAGCAATCAGCCCCAGCATTTT.